This T cell receptor beta chain stems from a study of CD8 T cells in ankylosing spondylitis. TCRdb called the 5' RACE reads again in MiXCR, with one record for every CDR3 protein. The sample includes more than 400,000 distinct CDR3 sequences, about 5% of them seen just once. Notes on the study in general: A TCR beta motif made of about eight highly homologous variants seemed typical of ankylosing spondylitis blood. Peripheral blood samples showed relatively rare disease-linked clones, and these clones were CD8+.

This clonotype has a count of ten or more. Its antigen remains unknown. Per the germline V gene, CDR1 is LNHNV and CDR2 is YYDKDF (reference sequence). Trimming shortened V by 3 bases and J by 0 bases, and 11 bases separated the two germline ends. The CDR3 covers 15 residues. The chain couples TRBV15 to TRBJ1-1; D not resolved. The sample comprised blood, either unsorted or a sorted T cell fraction (not recorded which). The clonotype originates from a male donor with ankylosing spondylitis. The CDR3 bases are TGTGCCACCAGCAGCCGGGAGATAATGAACACTGAAGCTTTCTTT. Amino acid sequence: CATSSREIMNTEAFF.